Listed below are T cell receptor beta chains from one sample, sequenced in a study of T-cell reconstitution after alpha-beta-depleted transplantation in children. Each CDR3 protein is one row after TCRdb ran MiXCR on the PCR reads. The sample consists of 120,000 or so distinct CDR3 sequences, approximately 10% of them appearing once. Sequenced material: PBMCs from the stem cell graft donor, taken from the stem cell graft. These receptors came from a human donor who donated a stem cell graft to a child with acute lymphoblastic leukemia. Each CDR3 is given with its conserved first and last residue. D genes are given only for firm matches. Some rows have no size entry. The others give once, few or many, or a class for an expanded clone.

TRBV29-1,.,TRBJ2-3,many,CSVGVAVTVDTQYF,TGCAGCGTTGGGGTAGCGGTAACGGTAGATACGCAGTATTTT
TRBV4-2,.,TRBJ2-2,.,CASSPGLPGELFF,TGTGCCAGCAGCCCGGGGCTGCCCGGGGAGCTGTTTTTT
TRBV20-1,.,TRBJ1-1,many,CSAAGPEFTEAFF,TGCAGTGCTGCCGGGCCAGAATTCACTGAAGCTTTCTTT
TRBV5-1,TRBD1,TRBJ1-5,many,CASSTGTGEQPQHF,TGCGCCAGCAGCACAGGGACAGGGGAACAGCCCCAGCATTTT
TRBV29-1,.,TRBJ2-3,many,CSVEQGGTDTQYF,TGCAGCGTTGAGCAGGGTGGCACAGATACGCAGTATTTT
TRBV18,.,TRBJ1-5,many,CASSPVPGRSGNQPQHF,TGTGCCAGCTCACCAGTGCCGGGGCGGAGTGGCAATCAGCCCCAGCATTTT
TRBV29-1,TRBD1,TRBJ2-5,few,CSAQDRGETQYF,TGCAGCGCCCAGGACAGGGGAGAGACCCAGTACTTC
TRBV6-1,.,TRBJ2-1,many,CASAGGANEQFF,TGTGCCAGCGCCGGGGGTGCCAATGAGCAGTTCTTC
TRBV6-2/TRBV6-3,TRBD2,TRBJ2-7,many,CASLTSASYEQYF,TGTGCCAGCCTGACTAGCGCTTCCTACGAGCAGTACTTC
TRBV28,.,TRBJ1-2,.,CASSFVVLGHGYTF,TGTGCCAGCAGTTTTGTCGTTCTGGGGCATGGCTACACCTTC
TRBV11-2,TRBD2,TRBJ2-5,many,CASSLRRLAVGRETQYF,TGTGCCAGCAGCTTGAGAAGACTAGCGGTGGGTAGGGAGACCCAGTACTTC
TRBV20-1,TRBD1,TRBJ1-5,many,CSARDQGAQPQHF,TGCAGTGCTAGAGATCAGGGGGCTCAGCCCCAGCATTTT
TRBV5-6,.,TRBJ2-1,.,CASSFVRYNEQFF,TGTGCCAGCAGCTTCGTAAGATACAATGAGCAGTTCTTC
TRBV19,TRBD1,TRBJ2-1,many,CASSIDWTGGFYNEQFF,TGTGCCAGTAGTATAGATTGGACAGGGGGTTTCTACAATGAGCAGTTCTTC
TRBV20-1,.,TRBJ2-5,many,CSGQVDETQYF,TGCAGTGGACAGGTTGACGAGACCCAGTACTTC
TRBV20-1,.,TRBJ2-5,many,CSARGLRGAEETQYF,TGCAGTGCTAGGGGCCTCCGGGGGGCGGAAGAGACCCAGTACTTC
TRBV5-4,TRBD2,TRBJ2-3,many,CASSYQRGGGTDTQYF,TGTGCCAGCAGCTACCAGCGGGGGGGCGGTACAGATACGCAGTATTTT
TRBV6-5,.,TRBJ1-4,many,CASRLFGRSNEKLFF,TGTGCCAGCAGACTCTTCGGACGGAGTAATGAAAAACTGTTTTTT
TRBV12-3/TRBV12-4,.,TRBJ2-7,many,CASSPGQGGIFEQYF,TGTGCCAGCAGTCCCGGCCAGGGGGGCATCTTTGAGCAGTACTTC
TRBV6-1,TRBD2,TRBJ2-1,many,CASSAYKASGVGGYNEQFF,TGTGCCAGCAGTGCTTACAAGGCTAGCGGGGTTGGGGGCTACAATGAGCAGTTCTTC
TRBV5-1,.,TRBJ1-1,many,CASSLGAGMNTEAFF,TGCGCCAGCAGCTTGGGGGCAGGGATGAACACTGAAGCTTTCTTT
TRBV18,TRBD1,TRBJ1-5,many,CASSPEEDRGAVGNQPQHF,TGTGCCAGCTCACCAGAAGAAGACAGGGGTGCTGTTGGGAATCAGCCCCAGCATTTT
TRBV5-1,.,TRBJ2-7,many,CASSLAQVPSEQYF,TGCGCCAGCAGCTTGGCACAGGTGCCTTCCGAGCAGTACTTC
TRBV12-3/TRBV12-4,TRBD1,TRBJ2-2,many,CASSLQGAGGELFF,TGTGCCAGCAGTCTCCAGGGGGCTGGCGGGGAGCTGTTTTTT
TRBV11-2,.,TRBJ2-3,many,CASSSLSGPFTSTDTQYF,TGTGCCAGCAGCTCCCTTAGCGGTCCGTTCACTAGCACAGATACGCAGTATTTT
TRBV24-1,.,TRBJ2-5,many,CATSAPGGRAETQYF,TGTGCCACCAGTGCCCCTGGGGGTAGGGCGGAGACCCAGTACTTC
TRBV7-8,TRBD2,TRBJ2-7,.,CASSPREGSYEQYF,TGTGCCAGCAGCCCCCGGGAGGGCTCCTACGAGCAGTACTTC
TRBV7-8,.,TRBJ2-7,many,CASSPNGYEQYF,TGTGCCAGCAGCCCGAACGGCTACGAGCAGTACTTC
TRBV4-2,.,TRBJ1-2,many,CASSQAWVYYGYTF,TGTGCCAGCAGCCAAGCGTGGGTTTACTATGGCTACACCTTC
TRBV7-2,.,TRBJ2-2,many,CASSFFTGELFF,TGTGCCAGCAGCTTTTTCACCGGGGAGCTGTTTTTT
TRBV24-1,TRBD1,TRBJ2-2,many,CATSDSRRDRVTGELFF,TGTGCCACCAGTGATTCTCGACGGGACAGAGTTACCGGGGAGCTGTTTTTT
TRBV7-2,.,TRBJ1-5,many,CASSFGPREPQHF,TGTGCCAGCAGCTTCGGCCCCAGGGAGCCCCAGCATTTT
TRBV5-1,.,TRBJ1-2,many,CASSLDEGGGYTF,TGCGCCAGCAGCTTGGACGAAGGTGGTGGCTACACCTTC
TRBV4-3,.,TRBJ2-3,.,CASSQDWQTLSTDTQYF,TGCGCCAGCAGCCAAGATTGGCAGACCCTTAGCACAGATACGCAGTATTTT
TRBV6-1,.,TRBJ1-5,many,CASSPPGRGNQPQHF,TGTGCCAGCAGTCCGCCGGGGAGGGGCAATCAGCCCCAGCATTTT
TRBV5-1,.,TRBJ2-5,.,CASSLEAGRQETQYF,TGCGCCAGCAGCTTGGAGGCAGGGAGACAAGAGACCCAGTACTTC
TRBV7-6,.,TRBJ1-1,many,CASSFGAGSTEAFF,TGTGCCAGCAGCTTTGGGGCAGGGTCGACTGAAGCTTTCTTT
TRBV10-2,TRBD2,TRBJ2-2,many,CASRTSGGGTGELFF,TGCGCCAGTAGGACTAGCGGGGGCGGAACCGGGGAGCTGTTTTTT
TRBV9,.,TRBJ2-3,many,CASSVRTSRSTDTQYF,TGTGCCAGCAGTGTAAGGACTTCCAGATCCACAGATACGCAGTATTTT
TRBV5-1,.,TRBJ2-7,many,CASRPGGPSSYEQYF,TGCGCCAGCAGGCCCGGGGGCCCTAGCTCCTACGAGCAGTACTTC
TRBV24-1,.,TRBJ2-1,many,CATSDWGNEQFF,TGTGCCACCAGTGATTGGGGCAATGAGCAGTTCTTC
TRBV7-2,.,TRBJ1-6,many,CASSSRPTPNNSPLHF,TGTGCCAGCAGCTCACGTCCTACCCCCAATAATTCACCCCTCCACTTT
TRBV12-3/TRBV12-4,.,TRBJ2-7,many,CASSFHRAAYEQYF,TGTGCCAGCAGTTTCCATCGCGCGGCCTACGAGCAGTACTTC
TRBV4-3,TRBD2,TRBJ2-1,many,CASSRKTSGRYNEQFF,TGCGCCAGCAGCCGTAAAACTAGCGGGCGCTACAATGAGCAGTTCTTC
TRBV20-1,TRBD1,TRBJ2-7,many,CSAARTGAIEQYF,TGCAGTGCTGCAAGGACAGGGGCAATCGAGCAGTACTTC
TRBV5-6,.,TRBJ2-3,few,CASTGVFRTDTQYF,TGTGCCAGCACCGGGGTATTCCGCACAGATACGCAGTATTTT
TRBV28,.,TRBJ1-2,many,CASNRDSNYGYTF,TGTGCCAGCAACAGAGACAGTAACTATGGCTACACCTTC
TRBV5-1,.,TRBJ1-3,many,CASSWQGDSGNTIYF,TGCGCCAGCAGCTGGCAGGGTGACTCTGGAAACACCATATATTTT
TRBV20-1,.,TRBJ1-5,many,CSARPHADGNQPQHF,TGCAGTGCTAGGCCCCACGCCGACGGTAATCAGCCCCAGCATTTT
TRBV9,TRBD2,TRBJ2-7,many,CASSVGLAGGSGTYEQYF,TGTGCCAGCAGCGTAGGACTAGCGGGAGGCTCCGGAACCTACGAGCAGTACTTC
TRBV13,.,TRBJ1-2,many,CASSLGPRGSNGYTF,TGTGCCAGCAGCTTAGGCCCTCGAGGGTCCAATGGCTACACCTTC
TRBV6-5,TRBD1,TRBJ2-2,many,CASSYHRGTGELFF,TGTGCCAGCAGTTACCACAGGGGAACCGGGGAGCTGTTTTTT
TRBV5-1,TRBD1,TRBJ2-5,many,CASSLDRDRETQYF,TGCGCCAGCAGCCTAGACAGGGACCGAGAGACCCAGTACTTC
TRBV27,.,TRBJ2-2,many,CASAITLSTGTGELFF,TGTGCCAGCGCTATTACCCTATCTACCGGTACCGGGGAGCTGTTTTTT
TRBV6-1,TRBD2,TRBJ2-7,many,CASSSRGLAGINEQYF,TGTGCCAGCAGCTCGCGGGGACTAGCGGGAATCAACGAGCAGTACTTC